The T cell receptor beta chain under discussion was sequenced for a study of T cell responses to AZD1222 COVID-19 vaccine. Germline CDR1 and CDR2: SNHLY and FYNNEI. The CDR3 spans 13 residues. The trim removed 3 bases at V and 11 bases at J, leaving 6 bases unmatched. Second-dose intervals of approximately 4 or approximately 12 weeks were pooled. Method: immunoSEQ multiplex PCR; TCRdb's copy keeps in-frame clones and lacks some. The table lists roughly 95,000 clones, 80% to 95% of them singletons. Study-level findings and limits: It should be noted that donors were predominantly white British and more often female, and clonal diversity was possibly underestimated. Spike-specific TCR breadth and depth went up after people got two AZD1222 doses. As reported, nearly half of all spike-specific TCRs target variant regions that are unmutated.

A note on this clone: Its antigen is currently unknown.

The sequence derives from an adult who received the AZD1222 COVID-19 vaccine. The specimen was peripheral blood, collected 28 days after the second AZD1222 dose. The genes are TRBV2 and TRBJ1-1; 10 bases align to TRBD1. The CDR3: CASSDRQGAEAFF. CDR3 bases: TGTGCCAGCAGTGACCGACAGGGGGCCGAGGCTTTCTTT.